This T cell receptor (beta chain) was sequenced in a study of OX40 agonist ivuxolimab in advanced cancers. Study background: Every 2 weeks, patients received ivuxolimab intravenously, dosed at 0.01 to 10 mg/kg. Of the participants, over 30% had some prior anti-PD-1, anti-PD-L1 or anti-CTLA-4 therapy, which was allowed.

CDR3 length equals 14 residues. Germline values: CDR1 KGHSY, CDR2 FQNENV. V was shortened by 2 bases and J by 6 bases, with 11 bases between the two germline ends. Using immunoSEQ multiplex PCR, the repertoire was profiled, and TCRdb retains in-frame clones only, with some absent. Here the sample spans 70,000 to 100,000 clones, around four fifths being singletons. With autoimmune disease history or systemic immunosuppression, patients were excluded. Sequenced material: CD4+ or CD8+ T cells sorted from blood, taken in a trial of the OX40 agonist ivuxolimab. The V call is TRBV16, the J call TRBJ1-3; D is undetermined. The sequence was collected from an adult with an advanced solid tumor such as melanoma, head and neck, liver or kidney cancer. The CDR3 reads CASSQQGNLNTIYF. The CDR3 DNA is TGTGCCAGCAGCCAACAAGGGAACTTAAACACCATATATTTT. Full variable domain (missing parts from reference TRBV16 and TRBJ1-3): GEEVAQTPKHLVRGEGQKAKLYCAPIKGHSYVFWYQQVLKNEFKFLISFQNENVFDETGMPKERFSAKCLPNSPCSLEIQATKLEDSAVYFCASSQQGNLNTIYFGEGSWLTVV.